Below, 7 T cell receptor beta chains from the same sample are listed, as sequenced in a study of T-cell reconstitution after alpha-beta-depleted transplantation in children. Library preparation (for TCRbeta) was performed with unique molecular identifiers. TCRdb used MiXCR to reprocess the PCR reads, holding one entry per CDR3 protein. The sample consists of fewer than 150,000 distinct CDR3 sequences, about 9.6% of them appearing once. The sequences come from PBMCs, mostly from graft donor cells, collected 180 days after TCRalphabeta/CD19-depleted stem cell transplant. These receptors were taken from a girl younger than two who had a stem cell transplant for combined immunodeficiency, so the T cells may come from the graft donor.

The chain combines TRBV5-5 with TRBJ1-5; D unclear. Germline-derived CDR1 and CDR2 are SGHKS and YYEKEE (reference sequence). V shed 3 bases and J shed 5 bases, with 12 bases lying between them. This CDR3 region has 14 residues. Here the CDR3 DNA reads TGTGCCAGCAGCTCGGAGCCAGGTGATCAGCCCCAGCATTTT. Its protein product is CASSSEPGDQPQHF.

The CDR3 here is CASSQDLTRGGTEAFF. The DNA of the CDR3 is TGCGCCAGCAGCCAAGATCTGACCAGGGGGGGCACTGAAGCTTTCTTT. The chain has TRBV4-3 and TRBJ1-1; 7 bases align to TRBD1. Germline V lookup: CDR1 LGHNA, CDR2 YSLEER. Trimming took 0 bases from V and 4 from J; bases not matched to a gene: 8. The CDR3 contains 16 residues.

The genes are TRBV24-1 and TRBJ1-6; tentatively, D is TRBD1 (6 bases). The CDR3 is made up of 16 amino acids. V lost 9 bases, J lost 4 bases, and 18 bases lay in between. Germline CDR1 is KGHDR and CDR2 is SFDVKD. The CDR3 sequence is CATGWGAKGYNSPLHF. The CDR3 DNA reads as TGTGCCACCGGGTGGGGGGCCAAGGGGTATAATTCACCCCTCCACTTT.

This clonotype turned up a few times. CDR3 sequence reads: CATSSTSGGGFF. The CDR3 DNA reads TGTGCCACCAGCAGCACTAGCGGGGGGGGGTTCTTC. J is TRBJ2-1 and V is TRBV15; the match to TRBD2 covers 13 bases. The CDR3 has 12 residues. Trimming removed 3 bases from V and 15 bases from J; junction bases left unmatched: 2. Germline V CDR1 and CDR2: LNHNV, YYDKDF (reference sequence). Full variable domain (outside the CDR3, taken from reference TRBV15 and TRBJ2-1): DAMVIQNPRYQVTQFGKPVTLSCSQTLNHNVMYWYQQKSSQAPKLLFHYYDKDFNNEADTPDNFQSRRPNTSFCFLDIRSPGLGDTAMYLCATSSTSGGGFFGPGTRLTVL.

This clonotype was detected a few times. The gene calls are TRBV20-1 and TRBJ2-1, with 8 bases matching TRBD2. Unmatched junction bases numbered 4, after V lost 0 bases and J lost 0 bases. Germline CDR1 and CDR2: DFQATT and SNEGSKA (reference sequence). CDR3 length equals 16 residues. CDR3 sequence: CSARDPGGGSYNEQFF. The CDR3 DNA follows: TGCAGTGCTAGAGATCCCGGGGGGGGCTCCTACAATGAGCAGTTCTTC.

The V and J genes are TRBV7-2 and TRBJ2-1; TRBD2 might be the D (6 bases). The germline V gene has CDR1 SGHTA and CDR2 FQGNSA. This CDR3 is built from 13 residues. The V and J ends lost 7 bases and 5 bases respectively, with 12 bases between them. This chain's CDR3 is CASIPAGNNEQFF. DNA of the CDR3: TGTGCCAGCATCCCAGCGGGCAACAATGAGCAGTTCTTC.

This clonotype was observed at least ten times. V is TRBV11-2 and J is TRBJ1-5; a possible D gene is TRBD1 (5 bases). Germline CDR1 SGHAT, CDR2 FQNNGV. With 5 bases removed from V and 11 bases from J, the gap between germline ends came to 16 bases. This CDR3 has 13 residues. Here the CDR3 reads CASSPVPLGAQHF. The CDR3 DNA follows: TGTGCCAGCAGCCCAGTTCCCTTAGGGGCCCAGCATTTT. Looking up the rest from reference TRBV11-2 and TRBJ1-5 gives the full variable domain: EAGVAQSPRYKIIEKRQSVAFWCNPISGHATLYWYQQILGQGPKLLIQFQNNGVVDDSQLPKDRFSAERLKGVDSTLKIQPAKLEDSAVYLCASSPVPLGAQHFGDGTRLSIL.